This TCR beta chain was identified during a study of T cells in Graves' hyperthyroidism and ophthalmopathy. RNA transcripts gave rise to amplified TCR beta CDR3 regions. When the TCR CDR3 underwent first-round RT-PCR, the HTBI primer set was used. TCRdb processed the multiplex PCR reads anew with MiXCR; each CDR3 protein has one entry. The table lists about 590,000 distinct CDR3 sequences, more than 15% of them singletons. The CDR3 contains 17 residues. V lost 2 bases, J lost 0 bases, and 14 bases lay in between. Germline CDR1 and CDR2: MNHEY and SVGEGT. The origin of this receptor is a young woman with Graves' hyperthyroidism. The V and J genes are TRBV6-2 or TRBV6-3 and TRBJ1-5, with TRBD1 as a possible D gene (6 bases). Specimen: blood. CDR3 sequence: CASSYVGGPYSNQPQHF. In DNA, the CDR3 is TGTGCCAGCAGTTACGTCGGGGGGCCGTATAGCAATCAGCCCCAGCATTTT.